Listed below are T cell receptor beta chains from one sample, sequenced in a study of blood T cell repertoires in COVID-19. The method was immunoSEQ multiplex PCR; TCRdb's version includes in-frame clones alone and lacks a portion of them. The sample holds under 300,000 clones; roughly nine tenths are singletons and the top ten take approximately 12%. Sequenced: peripheral blood. The receptors originated from a woman in her twenties or thirties with COVID-19, enrolled during active disease. CDR3s include the opening cysteine and the closing phenylalanine or tryptophan. The D gene is left open where the match is weak. Clone size, where shown, is once, few, many, or a class for clones that have expanded.

NA	TRBV4-1	NA	TRBJ1-2	TGCGCCAGCAGCCCCGGACAGAATAACTATGGCTACACCTTC	CASSPGQNNYGYTF
NA	TRBV7-9	TRBD2	TRBJ2-1	TGTGCCAGCAGCTTGCTAGCGGGGGGGCCCTTACGCAACAATGAGCAGTTCTTC	CASSLLAGGPLRNNEQFF
NA	TRBV20-1	NA	TRBJ2-7	TGCAGTGCTAGTCGGCAGGGGAATTCCTACGAGCAGTACTTC	CSASRQGNSYEQYF
NA	TRBV6-2/TRBV6-3	TRBD1	TRBJ1-6	TGTGCCAGCAGTTACTCGGGACAGGGGAATTCACCCCTCCACTTT	CASSYSGQGNSPLHF
NA	TRBV12-3/TRBV12-4	NA	TRBJ1-2	TGTGCCAGCAGTTCCACAGAACGCTATGGCTACACCTTC	CASSSTERYGYTF
few	TRBV25-1	TRBD1	TRBJ1-6	TGTGCCAGCAGTGGACAGGGGGGTAATTCACCCCTCCACTTT	CASSGQGGNSPLHF
NA	TRBV7-8	TRBD1	TRBJ1-1	TGTGCCAGCCAATCTAACGACAGGGGATTGAACACTGAAGCTTTCTTT	CASQSNDRGLNTEAFF
NA	TRBV9	TRBD1	TRBJ1-1	TGTGCCAGCAGCGATGGGACAGGGGGCTATGTGAACACTGAAGCTTTCTTT	CASSDGTGGYVNTEAFF
NA	TRBV29-1	NA	TRBJ2-7	TGCAGCGTTGGAGTGGTAGGGGGCTACGAGCAGTACTTC	CSVGVVGGYEQYF
NA	TRBV4-1	NA	TRBJ1-2	TGCGCCAGCAGCCAAGATGAAACTCCCGGGTTCTATGGCTACACCTTC	CASSQDETPGFYGYTF
NA	TRBV10-3	TRBD2	TRBJ2-7	TGTGCCATCAAAATAGGACTAGCGGGGGCCGACAACTACGAGCAGTACTTC	CAIKIGLAGADNYEQYF
once	TRBV6-5	TRBD1	TRBJ2-7	TGTGCCAGCAGGCAGGGGGACTACGAGCAGTACTTC	CASRQGDYEQYF
NA	TRBV11-2	TRBD1	TRBJ1-2	TGTGCCAGCAGCAAATTACAGGGGGCGATACGGGATGGCTACACCTTC	CASSKLQGAIRDGYTF
NA	TRBV6-6	TRBD1	TRBJ2-7	TGTGCCAGCGGAAGGACAGGGGGAGCCTACGAGCAGTACTTC	CASGRTGGAYEQYF
NA	TRBV5-1	NA	TRBJ2-7	TGCGCCAGCAGCTTGGAACTGGGGGGTACCTACGAGCAGTACTTC	CASSLELGGTYEQYF
NA	TRBV27	TRBD1	TRBJ2-7	TGTGCCAGCAGTTGGAGGGGCGGGACAGGGCCCTACGAGCAGTACTTC	CASSWRGGTGPYEQYF
NA	TRBV4-1	NA	TRBJ1-1	TGCGCCAGCAGCCAACACACCGGAGGTGGTGAAGCTTTCTTT	CASSQHTGGGEAFF